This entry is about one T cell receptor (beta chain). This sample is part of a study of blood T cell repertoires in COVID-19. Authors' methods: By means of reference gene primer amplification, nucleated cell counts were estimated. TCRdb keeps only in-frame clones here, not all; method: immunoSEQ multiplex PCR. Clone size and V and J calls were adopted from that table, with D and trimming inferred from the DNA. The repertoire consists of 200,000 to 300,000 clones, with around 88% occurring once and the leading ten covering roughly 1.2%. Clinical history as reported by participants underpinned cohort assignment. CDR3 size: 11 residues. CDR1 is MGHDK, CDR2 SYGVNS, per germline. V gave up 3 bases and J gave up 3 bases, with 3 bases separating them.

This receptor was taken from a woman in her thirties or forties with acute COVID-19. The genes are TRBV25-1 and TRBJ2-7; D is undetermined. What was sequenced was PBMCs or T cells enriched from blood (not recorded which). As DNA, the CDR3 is TGTGCCAGCAGTGACCACTACGAGCAGTACTTC. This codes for CASSDHYEQYF.